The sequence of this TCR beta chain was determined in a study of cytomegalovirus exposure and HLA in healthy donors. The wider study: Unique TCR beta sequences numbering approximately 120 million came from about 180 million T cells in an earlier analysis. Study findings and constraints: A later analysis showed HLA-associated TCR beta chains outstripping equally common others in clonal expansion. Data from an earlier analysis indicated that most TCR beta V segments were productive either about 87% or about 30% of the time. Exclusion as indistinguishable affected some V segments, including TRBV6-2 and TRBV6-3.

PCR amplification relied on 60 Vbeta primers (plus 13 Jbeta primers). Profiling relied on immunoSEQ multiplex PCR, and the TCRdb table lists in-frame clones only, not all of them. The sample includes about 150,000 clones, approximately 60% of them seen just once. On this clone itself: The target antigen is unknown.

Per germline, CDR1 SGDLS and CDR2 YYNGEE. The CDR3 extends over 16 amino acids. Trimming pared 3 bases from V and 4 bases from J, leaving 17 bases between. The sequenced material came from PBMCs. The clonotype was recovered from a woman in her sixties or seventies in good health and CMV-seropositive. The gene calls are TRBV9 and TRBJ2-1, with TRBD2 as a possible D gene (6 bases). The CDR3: CASSGSVGRGYNEQFF. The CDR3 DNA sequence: TGTGCCAGCAGCGGCTCCGTGGGCCGGGGGTACAATGAGCAGTTCTTC.